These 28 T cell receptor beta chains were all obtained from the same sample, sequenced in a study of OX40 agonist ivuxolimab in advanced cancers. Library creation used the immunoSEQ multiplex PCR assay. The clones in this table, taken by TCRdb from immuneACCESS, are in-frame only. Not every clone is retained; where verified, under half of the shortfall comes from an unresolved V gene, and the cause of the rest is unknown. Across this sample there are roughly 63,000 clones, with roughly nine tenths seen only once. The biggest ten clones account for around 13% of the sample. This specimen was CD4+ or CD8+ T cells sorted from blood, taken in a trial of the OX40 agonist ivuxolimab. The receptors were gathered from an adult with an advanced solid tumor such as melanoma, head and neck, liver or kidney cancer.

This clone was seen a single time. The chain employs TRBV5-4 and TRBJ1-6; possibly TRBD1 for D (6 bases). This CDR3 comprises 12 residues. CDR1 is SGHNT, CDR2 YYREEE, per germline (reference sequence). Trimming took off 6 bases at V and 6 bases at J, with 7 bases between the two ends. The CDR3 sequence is CASKGGNSPLHF. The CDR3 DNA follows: TGTGCCAGCAAAGGGGGTAATTCACCCCTCCACTTT.

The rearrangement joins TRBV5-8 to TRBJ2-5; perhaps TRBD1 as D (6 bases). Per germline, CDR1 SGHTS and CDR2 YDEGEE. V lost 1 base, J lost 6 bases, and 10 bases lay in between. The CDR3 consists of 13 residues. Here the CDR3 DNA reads TGTGCCAGCAGCTTGTCAGGGGAAAAGACCCAGTACTTC. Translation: CASSLSGEKTQYF.

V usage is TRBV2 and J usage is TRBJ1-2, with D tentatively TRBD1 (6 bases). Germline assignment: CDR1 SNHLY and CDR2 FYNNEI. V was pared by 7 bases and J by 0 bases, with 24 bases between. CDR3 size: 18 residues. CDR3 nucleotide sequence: TGTGCCAGCATCGCAGTCCGGGACACCCAAATAGCTAACTATGGCTACACCTTC. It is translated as CASIAVRDTQIANYGYTF.

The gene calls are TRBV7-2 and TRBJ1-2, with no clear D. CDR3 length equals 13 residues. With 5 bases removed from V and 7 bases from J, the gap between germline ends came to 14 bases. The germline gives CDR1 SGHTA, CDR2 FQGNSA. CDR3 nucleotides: TGTGCCAGCAGCGCCCCGGGAGGGTTTGGCTACACCTTC. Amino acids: CASSAPGGFGYTF.

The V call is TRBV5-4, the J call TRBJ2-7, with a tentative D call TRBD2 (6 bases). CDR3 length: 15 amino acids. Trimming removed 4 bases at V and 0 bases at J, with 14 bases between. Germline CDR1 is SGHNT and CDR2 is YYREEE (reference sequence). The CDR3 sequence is CASSVWRGPSYEQYF. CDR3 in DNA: TGTGCCAGCAGCGTCTGGCGGGGCCCCTCCTACGAGCAGTACTTC.

The CDR3 nucleotides are TGCGCCAGCAGTGGAAACAGGGGTACCGCCGGGGAGCTGTTTTTT. Translation gives CASSGNRGTAGELFF. This chain joins TRBV5-1 and TRBJ2-2; 7 bases match TRBD1. The germline V gene has CDR1 SGHRS and CDR2 YFSETQ. CDR3 length equals 15 residues. V shed 5 bases and J 6 bases; nucleotides not matched to a gene: 10.

DNA for the CDR3: TGTGCCAGCTCACCACAGGGGGACACTGAAGCTTTCTTT. It codes for CASSPQGDTEAFF. The chain is built from TRBV18 and TRBJ1-1; tentative D call: TRBD1 (6 bases). The V and J ends lost 1 base and 3 bases respectively, with 6 bases between them. Germline V CDR1 and CDR2: KGHSH, LQKENI. The CDR3 runs 13 residues.

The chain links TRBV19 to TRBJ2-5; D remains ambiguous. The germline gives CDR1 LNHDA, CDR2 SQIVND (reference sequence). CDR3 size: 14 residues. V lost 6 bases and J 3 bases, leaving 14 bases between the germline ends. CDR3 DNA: TGTGCCAGTAGCCACGTGAGAATGGAAGAGACCCAGTACTTC. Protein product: CASSHVRMEETQYF.

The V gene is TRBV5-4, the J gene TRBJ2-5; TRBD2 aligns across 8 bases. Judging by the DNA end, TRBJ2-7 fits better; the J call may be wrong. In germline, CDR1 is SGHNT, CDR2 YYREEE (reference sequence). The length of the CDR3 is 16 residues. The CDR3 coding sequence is TGTGCCAGCAGCTTGGCCCTAGGGACTAGTTCCTACGAGCAGTACTTC. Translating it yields CASSLALGTSSYEQYF.

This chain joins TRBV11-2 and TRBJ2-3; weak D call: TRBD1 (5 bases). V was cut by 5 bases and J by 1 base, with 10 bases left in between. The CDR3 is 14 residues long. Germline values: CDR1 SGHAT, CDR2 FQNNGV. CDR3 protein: CASSRIGGTDTQYF. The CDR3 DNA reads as TGTGCCAGCAGCCGAATAGGGGGCACAGATACGCAGTATTTT.

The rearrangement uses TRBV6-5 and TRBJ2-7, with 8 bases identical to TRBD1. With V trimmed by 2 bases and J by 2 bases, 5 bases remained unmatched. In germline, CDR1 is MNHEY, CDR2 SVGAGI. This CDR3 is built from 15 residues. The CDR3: CASSYGPGQAYEQYF. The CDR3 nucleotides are TGTGCCAGCAGTTACGGGCCGGGACAGGCCTACGAGCAGTACTTC.

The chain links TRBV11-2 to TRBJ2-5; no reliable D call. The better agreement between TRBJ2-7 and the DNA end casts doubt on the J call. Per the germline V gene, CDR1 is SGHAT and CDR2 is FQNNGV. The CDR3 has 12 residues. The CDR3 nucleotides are TGTGCCAGCAGCCAATCAGCCTACGAGCAGTACTTC. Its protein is CASSQSAYEQYF.

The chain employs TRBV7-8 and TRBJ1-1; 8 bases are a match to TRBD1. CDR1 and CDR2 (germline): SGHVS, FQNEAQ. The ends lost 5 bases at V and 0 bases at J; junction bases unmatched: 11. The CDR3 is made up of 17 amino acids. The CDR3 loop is CASSLRGQDRMNTEAFF. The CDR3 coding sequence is TGTGCCAGCAGCCTAAGGGGACAGGACAGAATGAACACTGAAGCTTTCTTT.

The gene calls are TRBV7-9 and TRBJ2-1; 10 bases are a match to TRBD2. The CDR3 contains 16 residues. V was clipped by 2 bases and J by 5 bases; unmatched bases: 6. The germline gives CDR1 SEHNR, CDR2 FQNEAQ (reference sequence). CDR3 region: CASSLRTSGGDNEQFF. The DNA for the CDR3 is TGTGCCAGCAGCTTAAGGACTAGCGGAGGGGACAATGAGCAGTTCTTC.

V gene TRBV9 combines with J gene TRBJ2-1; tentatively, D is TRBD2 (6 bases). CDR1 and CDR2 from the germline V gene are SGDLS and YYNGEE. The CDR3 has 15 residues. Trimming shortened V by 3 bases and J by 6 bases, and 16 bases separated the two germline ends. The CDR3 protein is CASSGSADYTNEQFF. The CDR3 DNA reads TGTGCCAGCAGCGGATCCGCGGACTATACCAATGAGCAGTTCTTC.

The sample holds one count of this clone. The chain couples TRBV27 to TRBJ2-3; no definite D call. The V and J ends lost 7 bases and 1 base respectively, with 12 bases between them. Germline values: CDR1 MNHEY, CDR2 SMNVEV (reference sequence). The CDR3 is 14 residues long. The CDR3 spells CASIDRMGTDTQYF. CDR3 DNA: TGTGCCAGCATAGATCGCATGGGCACAGATACGCAGTATTTT.

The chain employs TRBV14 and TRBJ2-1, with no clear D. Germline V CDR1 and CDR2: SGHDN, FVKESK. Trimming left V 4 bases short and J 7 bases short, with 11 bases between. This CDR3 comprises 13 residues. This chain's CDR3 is CASSLNSLNEQFF. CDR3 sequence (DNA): TGTGCCAGCAGCCTGAACAGCTTGAATGAGCAGTTCTTC.

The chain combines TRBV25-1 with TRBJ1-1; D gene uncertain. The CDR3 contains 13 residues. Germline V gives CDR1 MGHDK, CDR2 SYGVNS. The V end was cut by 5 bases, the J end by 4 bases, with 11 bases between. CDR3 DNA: TGTGCCAGCAGTTTAGTCGCAAGCACTGAAGCTTTCTTT. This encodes CASSLVASTEAFF.

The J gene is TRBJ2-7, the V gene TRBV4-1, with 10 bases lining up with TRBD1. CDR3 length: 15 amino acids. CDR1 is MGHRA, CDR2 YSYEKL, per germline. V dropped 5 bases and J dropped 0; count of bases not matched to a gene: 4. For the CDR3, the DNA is TGCGCCAGCAGCAGATGGACAGGGGGCTCCTACGAGCAGTACTTC. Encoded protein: CASSRWTGGSYEQYF.

The CDR3 coding sequence is TGCAGTGCTAGGACAGGGAGCGAGCAGTACTTC. Its protein is CSARTGSEQYF. This chain joins TRBV20-1 and TRBJ2-7; 7 bases fit TRBD1. The V gene's germline CDR1 is DFQATT and CDR2 SNEGSKA (reference sequence). This CDR3 comprises 11 residues. With 3 bases clipped from V and 6 bases from J, the junction kept 2 bases outside the gene matches.

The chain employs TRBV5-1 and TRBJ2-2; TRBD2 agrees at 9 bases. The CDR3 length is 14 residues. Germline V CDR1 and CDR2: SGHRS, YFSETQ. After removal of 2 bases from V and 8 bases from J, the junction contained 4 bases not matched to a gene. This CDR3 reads CASSFSGSGGELFF. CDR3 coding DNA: TGCGCCAGCAGCTTTAGCGGGAGTGGTGGGGAGCTGTTTTTT.

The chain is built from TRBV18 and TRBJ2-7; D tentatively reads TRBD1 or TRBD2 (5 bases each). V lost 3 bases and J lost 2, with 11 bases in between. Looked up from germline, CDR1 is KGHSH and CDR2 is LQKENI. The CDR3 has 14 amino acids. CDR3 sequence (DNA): TGTGCCAGCTCACCTGGGACGGTTACCTACGAGCAGTACTTC. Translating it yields CASSPGTVTYEQYF.

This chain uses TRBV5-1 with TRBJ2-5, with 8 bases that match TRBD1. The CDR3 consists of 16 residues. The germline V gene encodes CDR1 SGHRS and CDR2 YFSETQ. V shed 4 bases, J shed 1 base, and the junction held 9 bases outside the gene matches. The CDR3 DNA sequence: TGCGCCAGCAGCCCCCACCGGACAGGGTTCCAAGAGACCCAGTACTTC. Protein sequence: CASSPHRTGFQETQYF. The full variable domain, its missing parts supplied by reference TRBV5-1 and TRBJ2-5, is KAGVTQTPRYLIKTRGQQVTLSCSPISGHRSVSWYQQTPGQGLQFLFEYFSETQRNKGNFPGRFSGRQFSNSRSEMNVSTLELGDSALYLCASSPHRTGFQETQYFGPGTRLLVL.

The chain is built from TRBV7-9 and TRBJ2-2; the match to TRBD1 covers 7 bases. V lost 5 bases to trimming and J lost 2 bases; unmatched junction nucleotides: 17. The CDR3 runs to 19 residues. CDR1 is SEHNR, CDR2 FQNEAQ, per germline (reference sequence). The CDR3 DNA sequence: TGTGCCAGCAGCGGGACCGGGACAGCGAGCCCCATAAACACCGGGGAGCTGTTTTTT. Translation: CASSGTGTASPINTGELFF.

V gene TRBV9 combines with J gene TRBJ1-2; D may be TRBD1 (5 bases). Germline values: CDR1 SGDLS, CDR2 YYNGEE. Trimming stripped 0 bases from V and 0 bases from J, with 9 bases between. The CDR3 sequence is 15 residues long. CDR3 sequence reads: CASSVVGGPNYGYTF. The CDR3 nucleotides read TGTGCCAGCAGCGTAGTTGGGGGACCTAACTATGGCTACACCTTC.

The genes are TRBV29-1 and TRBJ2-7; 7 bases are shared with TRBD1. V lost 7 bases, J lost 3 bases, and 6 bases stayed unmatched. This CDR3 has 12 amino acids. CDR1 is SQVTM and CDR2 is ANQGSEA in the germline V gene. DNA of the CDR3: TGCAGCGGTCGGGACAGAGACTACGAGCAGTACTTC. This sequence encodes CSGRDRDYEQYF.

CDR3 region: CASRLGTGEYYEQYF. The DNA for the CDR3 is TGCGCCAGCAGGCTAGGGACAGGGGAATACTACGAGCAGTACTTC. This chain uses TRBV5-1 with TRBJ2-7, with 10 nucleotides matching TRBD1. The trim removed 5 bases at V and 3 bases at J, leaving 8 bases unmatched. Germline values: CDR1 SGHRS, CDR2 YFSETQ. The CDR3 totals 15 residues. Complete variable domain (other parts from reference TRBV5-1 and TRBJ2-7): KAGVTQTPRYLIKTRGQQVTLSCSPISGHRSVSWYQQTPGQGLQFLFEYFSETQRNKGNFPGRFSGRQFSNSRSEMNVSTLELGDSALYLCASRLGTGEYYEQYFGPGTRLTVT.

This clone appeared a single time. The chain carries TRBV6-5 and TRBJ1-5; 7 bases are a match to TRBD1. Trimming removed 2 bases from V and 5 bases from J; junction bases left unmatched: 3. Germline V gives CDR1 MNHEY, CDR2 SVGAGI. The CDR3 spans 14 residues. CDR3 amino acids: CASSYRQGHQPQHF. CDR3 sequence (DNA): TGTGCCAGCAGTTACCGACAGGGACATCAGCCCCAGCATTTT.